These 18 T cell receptor beta chains were all obtained from the same sample, sequenced in a study of T-cell memory formation after mild COVID-19. MiXCR was run by TCRdb on the 5' RACE reads, yielding one entry per CDR3 protein. The data contain approximately 300,000 distinct CDR3 sequences, around a sixth of them seen just once; the ten biggest clones take up roughly 22%. Sample: PBMCs or a T cell subset sorted from them (not recorded which). These TCRs come from a man aged 18-30 years who had mild COVID-19 (a few samples of this study predate the infection). Cell type and time point are not known.

In its sample, this clonotype was seen once. The chain links TRBV5-1 to TRBJ2-6; 7 bases agree with TRBD2. With V trimmed by 4 bases and J by 4 bases, 2 bases remained unmatched. This CDR3 contains 14 residues. Germline V lookup: CDR1 SGHRS, CDR2 YFSETQ. The chain's CDR3 is CASSPGGGANVLTF. As DNA, the CDR3 is TGCGCCAGCAGCCCGGGAGGAGGGGCCAACGTCCTGACTTTC.

The chain recombines TRBV18 with TRBJ2-7; no firm D call. The CDR3 has 14 residues. Germline-derived CDR1 and CDR2 are KGHSH and LQKENI. V lost 4 bases to trimming and J lost 6 bases, with 16 bases between them. CDR3 loop: CASSQSDPLREQYF. In DNA form, the CDR3 reads TGTGCCAGCTCACAGTCTGATCCCCTCCGCGAGCAGTACTTC. Full variable domain (rest looked up from reference TRBV18 and TRBJ2-7): NAGVMQNPRHLVRRRGQEARLRCSPMKGHSHVYWYRQLPEEGLKFMVYLQKENIIDESGMPKERFSAEFPKEGPSILRIQQVVRGDSAAYFCASSQSDPLREQYFGPGTRLTVT.

The rearrangement joins TRBV7-9 to TRBJ2-1, with 9 nucleotides matching TRBD2. The germline CDR1 and CDR2 sequences are SEHNR and FQNEAQ (reference sequence). The V and J ends lost 7 bases and 1 base, in that order; junction bases with no gene match: 5. This CDR3 region has 15 residues. As DNA, the CDR3 is TGTGCCAGCAACCGCGGGGGGGGATCCTACAATGAGCAGTTCTTC. This translates into CASNRGGGSYNEQFF.

The chain couples TRBV9 to TRBJ1-2, with D possibly being TRBD1 (5 bases). The CDR3 runs 16 residues. Germline CDR1 SGDLS, CDR2 YYNGEE. V was cut by 0 bases and J by 4 bases, with 16 bases left in between. As DNA, the CDR3 is TGTGCCAGCAGCGTAGCAATGACGGACAAAACCTATGGCTACACCTTC. The encoded protein is CASSVAMTDKTYGYTF.

The chain has TRBV20-1 and TRBJ2-1; D may match TRBD1 or TRBD2 (5 bases each). Germline V gene sequence: CDR1 DFQATT, CDR2 SNEGSKA (reference sequence). CDR3 length: 15 amino acids. Trimming shortened V by 3 bases and J by 2 bases, and 14 bases separated the two germline ends. In nucleotides, the CDR3 is TGCAGTGCTAGGGGGCCCTCCGGGGCCTACAATGAGCAGTTCTTC. Amino acids: CSARGPSGAYNEQFF.

The sample holds a few counts of this clonotype. The rearrangement uses TRBV12-5 and TRBJ2-7; 8 nucleotides agree with TRBD1. The CDR3 totals 17 residues. The germline CDR1 and CDR2 sequences are LGHNT and FRNRAP. Unmatched junction bases numbered 10, after V lost 0 bases and J lost 3 bases. The CDR3 DNA reads TGTGCTAGTGGTTTGGTACAGGGGGTCGGATATAACTACGAGCAGTACTTC. Translated, it gives CASGLVQGVGYNYEQYF. Based on the CDR3 plus reference TRBV12-5 and TRBJ2-7, the full variable domain is DARVTQTPRHKVTEMGQEVTMRCQPILGHNTVFWYRQTMMQGLELLAYFRNRAPLDDSGMPKDRFSAEMPDATLATLKIQPSEPRDSAVYFCASGLVQGVGYNYEQYFGPGTRLTVT.

The CDR3 is CASNLQGSEQYF. In DNA, the CDR3 is TGTGCCAGCAACCTACAGGGTTCCGAGCAGTACTTC. The chain carries TRBV6-1 and TRBJ2-7; D is possibly TRBD1 (6 bases). Germline V gives CDR1 MNHNS, CDR2 SASEGT. The V and J ends lost 7 bases and 6 bases respectively, with 13 bases between them. This CDR3 contains 12 residues.

This clonotype was detected a few times. J is TRBJ1-2 and V is TRBV6-4; 7 nucleotides match TRBD1. V shed 7 bases and J 11 bases; nucleotides not matched to a gene: 19. This CDR3 has 15 residues. The germline CDR1 and CDR2 sequences are MRHNA and SNTAGT. The CDR3 loop reads CASTPRSGWTGGYTF. The DNA of the CDR3 is TGTGCCAGCACTCCCCGATCCGGCTGGACAGGCGGGTACACCTTC.

There are a few counts of this clonotype. The chain joins TRBV4-3 to TRBJ2-7; 14 bases line up with TRBD2. The V gene's germline CDR1 is LGHNA and CDR2 YSLEER. V lost 1 base to trimming and J lost 2 bases; unmatched junction nucleotides: 10. CDR3 length: 19 residues. The CDR3 sequence: CASSQAGHLTSGGAYEQYF. In DNA form, the CDR3 reads TGCGCCAGCAGCCAAGCCGGGCACCTGACTAGCGGGGGGGCCTACGAGCAGTACTTC.

The chain employs TRBV5-6 and TRBJ2-3; 8 bases match TRBD2. V shed 1 base, J shed 6 bases, and the junction held 7 bases outside the gene matches. Looked up from germline, CDR1 is SGHDT and CDR2 is YYEEEE. CDR3 size: 15 residues. CDR3 coding DNA: TGTGCCAGCAGCTTGCCCGGGGGGGCCGTGGATACGCAGTATTTT. This codes for CASSLPGGAVDTQYF.

There are a few counts of this clonotype. The V gene is TRBV9, the J gene TRBJ2-1; 8 nucleotides line up with TRBD2. The CDR3 consists of 15 residues. V dropped 0 bases and J dropped 9; count of bases not matched to a gene: 8. Looked up from germline, CDR1 is SGDLS and CDR2 is YYNGEE. The CDR3: CASSVARGGGGEQFF. CDR3 nucleotide sequence: TGTGCCAGCAGCGTAGCCCGGGGGGGCGGCGGTGAGCAGTTCTTC.

This rearrangement joins TRBV15 to TRBJ2-7, with D hard to call. CDR3 length: 15 residues. Germline assignment: CDR1 LNHNV and CDR2 YYDKDF (reference sequence). Trimming pared 1 base from V and 3 bases from J, leaving 13 bases between. The CDR3 is CATSRGGVRLYEQYF. For the CDR3, the DNA is TGTGCCACCAGCAGAGGCGGAGTCCGGCTCTACGAGCAGTACTTC.

V usage is TRBV19 and J usage is TRBJ2-1; D perhaps matches TRBD1 (5 bases). Germline V gene data show CDR1 as LNHDA and CDR2 as SQIVND (reference sequence). V lost 10 bases and J lost 9, with 16 bases in between. The CDR3 spans 12 residues. In nucleotides, the CDR3 is TGTGCCACCGACCTTCAGGGTGGTGAGCAGTTCTTC. It yields the protein CATDLQGGEQFF.

The gene calls are TRBV4-1 and TRBJ1-3; 7 bases align to TRBD1. Unmatched junction bases numbered 6, after V lost 4 bases and J lost 3 bases. In germline, CDR1 is MGHRA, CDR2 YSYEKL. This CDR3 is built from 15 residues. This CDR3 is CASSPEGTDGNTIYF. The CDR3 DNA sequence: TGCGCCAGCAGCCCTGAGGGGACAGATGGAAACACCATATATTTT.

The rearrangement joins TRBV18 to TRBJ1-4; no firm D call. The CDR3 loop spans 13 amino acids. In germline, CDR1 is KGHSH, CDR2 LQKENI. V was pared by 2 bases and J by 8 bases, with 9 bases between. The CDR3 spells CASSPTAWEKLFF. Written as DNA, the CDR3 is TGTGCCAGCTCACCAACGGCCTGGGAAAAACTGTTTTTT.

A single count supports this clonotype. The genes are TRBV3-1 and TRBJ2-7; 8 bases fit TRBD2. Germline V CDR1 and CDR2: LGHDT, YNNKEL (reference sequence). V shed 4 bases and J 6 bases; nucleotides not matched to a gene: 11. CDR3 length: 15 amino acids. The CDR3 reads CASSPSSGGGFEQYF. The DNA for the CDR3 is TGTGCCAGCAGCCCCTCCAGCGGGGGTGGCTTCGAGCAGTACTTC.

The gene calls are TRBV5-1 and TRBJ2-7, with D hard to call. The CDR3 loop spans 13 amino acids. V was pared by 4 bases and J by 5 bases, with 13 bases between. CDR1 is SGHRS, CDR2 YFSETQ, per germline. The CDR3: CASSARLPNEQYF. The CDR3 coding sequence is TGCGCCAGCAGCGCCCGACTGCCGAACGAGCAGTACTTC.

This clonotype was seen more than once but under ten times. V and J are TRBV5-4 and TRBJ1-1; D ambiguous. This CDR3 contains 16 residues. Per germline, CDR1 SGHNT and CDR2 YYREEE (reference sequence). V shed 4 bases and J shed 1 base, with 17 bases lying between them. CDR3: CASSPLGREGNTEAFF. Here the CDR3 DNA reads TGTGCCAGCAGCCCCCTCGGGCGCGAAGGGAACACTGAAGCTTTCTTT.